Below are 7 T cell receptor beta chains sequenced from a single sample in a study of blood T cell repertoires in COVID-19. Produced via immunoSEQ multiplex PCR; TCRdb's table is partial and in-frame only. Among some 35,000 clones, 70% to 90% were seen once, and the ten largest hold roughly a third. The sequencing input was peripheral blood. The receptors shown here come from a man aged 65-85 years with active COVID-19.

The CDR3 DNA reads as TGTGCCAGCAGCCTCGGGGGTCGGCGGGAGGGTCTAAAAGACGAGCAGTACTTC. It encodes CASSLGGRREGLKDEQYF. V gene TRBV5-6 combines with J gene TRBJ2-7; TRBD2 matches at 9 bases. The CDR3 sequence is 18 residues long. Trimming took 4 bases from V and 5 from J; bases not matched to a gene: 19. Germline V gene data show CDR1 as SGHDT and CDR2 as YYEEEE. The complete variable domain, with remaining parts taken from reference TRBV5-6 and TRBJ2-7, reads DAGVTQSPTHLIKTRGQQVTLRCSPKSGHDTVSWYQQALGQGPQFIFQYYEEEERQRGNFPDRFSGHQFPNYSSELNVNALLLGDSALYLCASSLGGRREGLKDEQYFGPGTRLTVT.

CDR3 loop: CASRPWTAGVEQFF. CDR3 nucleotides: TGCGCCAGTCGACCCTGGACAGCAGGAGTCGAGCAGTTCTTC. This chain links TRBV5-1 with TRBJ2-1, with a tentative D call TRBD1 (6 bases). The CDR3 contains 14 residues. Germline V CDR1 and CDR2: SGHRS, YFSETQ. Trimming took 8 bases from V and 10 from J, leaving 22 bases between them.

The chain joins TRBV7-2 to TRBJ2-2; possible D gene TRBD2, 5 bases. This CDR3 has 15 residues. The ends were cut back, 1 base at V and 4 bases at J, with 10 bases in the middle. Germline V gives CDR1 SGHTA, CDR2 FQGNSA. CDR3 sequence (DNA): TGTGCCAGCAGCTTAGGGGCTAGCACCACCGGGGAGCTGTTTTTT. As protein: CASSLGASTTGELFF.

V is TRBV18 and J is TRBJ2-1, with TRBD1 matching 8 bases. With V trimmed by 7 bases and J by 7 bases, 9 bases remained unmatched. Germline-derived CDR1 and CDR2 are KGHSH and LQKENI. This CDR3 is built from 14 residues. CDR3 DNA: TGTGCCAGCTACTGGCAGGGGGCGAGGAATGAGCAGTTCTTC. It specifies CASYWQGARNEQFF. The full variable domain, with the rest looked up from reference TRBV18 and TRBJ2-1, is NAGVMQNPRHLVRRRGQEARLRCSPMKGHSHVYWYRQLPEEGLKFMVYLQKENIIDESGMPKERFSAEFPKEGPSILRIQQVVRGDSAAYFCASYWQGARNEQFFGPGTRLTVL.

The chain links TRBV11-2 to TRBJ1-3; D remains ambiguous. V lost 0 bases and J 5 bases, leaving 11 bases between the germline ends. Germline assignment: CDR1 SGHAT and CDR2 FQNNGV. The CDR3 has 15 residues. CDR3 in amino acids: CASSLDLRGRNTIYF. The DNA for the CDR3 is TGTGCCAGCAGCTTAGATCTGCGAGGGCGAAACACCATATATTTT. Complete variable domain (other parts from reference TRBV11-2 and TRBJ1-3): EAGVAQSPRYKIIEKRQSVAFWCNPISGHATLYWYQQILGQGPKLLIQFQNNGVVDDSQLPKDRFSAERLKGVDSTLKIQPAKLEDSAVYLCASSLDLRGRNTIYFGEGSWLTVV.

A single count supports this clone. This chain joins TRBV28 and TRBJ2-3; no reliable D call. This CDR3 is 13 amino acids long. V was shortened by 5 bases and J by 4 bases, with 10 bases between the two germline ends. Germline-derived CDR1 and CDR2 are MDHEN and SYDVKM. CDR3 DNA sequence: TGTGCCAGCAGTGGTCGGGTCGCAGATACGCAGTATTTT. Its translation is CASSGRVADTQYF.

The rearrangement uses TRBV3-1 (or the pseudogene TRBV3-2) and TRBJ2-7, with 10 bases fitting TRBD1. The V segment lost 6 bases and the J segment 4 bases; nucleotides outside the gene matches: 3. Germline-derived CDR1 and CDR2 are LGHDT and YNNKEL (reference sequence). The CDR3 spans 13 residues. The chain's CDR3 is CASRRDRGYEQYF. CDR3 DNA: TGTGCCAGCAGAAGGGACAGGGGATACGAGCAGTACTTC.